The T cell receptor beta chain under discussion was sequenced for a study of shared clonotypes between healthy human individuals. Study information: Aged 18 to 49, the donors were a couple of women and a few men.

Study-level points and caveats: Among several donors, roughly 5.5% of naive CD4 clonotypes were found in common. In general, naive subsets displayed greater estimated richness than memory subsets did.

Memory CD4+ cells were the fraction left after CD45RA+ naive selection. Deletions cut 5 bases from V and 4 bases from J, with 14 bases between. The CDR3 contains 14 residues. Germline V lookup: CDR1 LNHDA, CDR2 SQIVND (reference sequence). Sequencing was performed with immunoSEQ multiplex PCR; in TCRdb, only in-frame clones are kept and a portion is missing. The repertoire holds some 2,400,000 clones, with more than 90% as singletons. In regard to this clone: Its antigen is undetermined.

This TCR was sampled from a young man in good health. Material for sequencing was naive CD4+ T cells sorted from blood. Subset denoted: CD45RA+ positively selected. The chain combines TRBV19 with TRBJ1-1; D might be TRBD1 (6 bases). The CDR3 is CASSAQGGGTEAFF. The DNA of the CDR3 is TGTGCCAGTAGTGCTCAGGGAGGGGGCACTGAAGCTTTCTTT.